A single sample is the source of the 25 T cell receptor beta chains below, sequenced in a study of early T cells in non-severe SARS-CoV-2 infection. TCRdb recomputed calls from the 5' RACE reads with MiXCR, one row per CDR3 protein. The sample lists tens of thousands of distinct CDR3 sequences; 9.5% to 15% were seen once. The sequencing sample was made of whole blood. These TCRs come from an adult who was a healthcare worker with PCR-confirmed SARS-CoV-2 infection or an uninfected control (not recorded which).

This clonotype appeared many times. The rearrangement joins TRBV20-1 to TRBJ1-6; perhaps TRBD1 as D (6 bases). CDR1 DFQATT and CDR2 SNEGSKA come from the germline V gene (reference sequence). V was shortened by 1 base and J by 3 bases, with 10 bases between the two germline ends. This CDR3 spans 15 amino acids. The CDR3, as DNA: TGCAGTGCTAGAGTAGGGGGGATCTATAATTCACCCCTCCACTTT. It specifies CSARVGGIYNSPLHF.

The rearrangement uses TRBV27 and TRBJ2-7, with D perhaps given as TRBD1 or TRBD2 (5 bases each). The CDR3 extends over 15 amino acids. V was clipped by 5 bases and J by 2 bases, with 16 bases between them. The V gene's germline CDR1 is MNHEY and CDR2 SMNVEV (reference sequence). CDR3 DNA: TGTGCCAGCAGTAAAACCACGGGACCAACCTACGAGCAGTACTTC. This sequence encodes CASSKTTGPTYEQYF.

This chain connects TRBV5-1 to TRBJ2-2, with D possibly being TRBD2 (5 bases). V dropped 0 bases and J dropped 2 bases, with 8 bases sitting between them. Germline V lookup: CDR1 SGHRS, CDR2 YFSETQ. The CDR3 runs 15 residues. The CDR3 DNA is TGCGCCAGCAGCTTGGCCGGGGTAAACACCGGGGAGCTGTTTTTT. Protein sequence: CASSLAGVNTGELFF.

This clonotype has at least ten counts. The chain combines TRBV2 with TRBJ2-5, with D possibly being TRBD1 or TRBD2 (5 bases each). Trimming took 0 bases from V and 2 from J, leaving 10 bases between them. The germline gives CDR1 SNHLY, CDR2 FYNNEI. CDR3 length equals 15 residues. CDR3 coding DNA: TGTGCCAGCAGTGAAGCTAGGGGACGGCAAGAGACCCAGTACTTC. Protein: CASSEARGRQETQYF.

This clonotype appeared many times. The chain has TRBV7-2 and TRBJ1-4, with 7 bases lining up with TRBD1. This CDR3 is 17 amino acids long. V was pared by 5 bases and J by 2 bases, with 11 bases of the junction left unmatched. Germline loops: CDR1 SGHTA, CDR2 FQGNSA. CDR3 sequence reads: CASSPEGAFATNEKLFF. DNA for the CDR3: TGTGCCAGCAGCCCAGAGGGGGCGTTCGCTACTAATGAAAAACTGTTTTTT. Full variable domain (outside the CDR3, taken from reference TRBV7-2 and TRBJ1-4): GAGVSQSPSNKVTEKGKDVELRCDPISGHTALYWYRQSLGQGLEFLIYFQGNSAPDKSGLPSDRFSAERTGGSVSTLTIQRTQQEDSAVYLCASSPEGAFATNEKLFFGSGTQLSVL.

This clonotype was seen more than once but under ten times. A read error may explain this, as a much larger clone is one base away. The CDR3 loop reads CSVSRTSYEQYF. The CDR3 nucleotides read TGCAGCGTTTCCAGGACATCCTACGAGCAGTACTTC. The rearrangement links TRBV29-1 to TRBJ2-7, with D perhaps TRBD1 (5 bases). Trimming removed 5 bases from V and 1 base from J, with 9 bases in between. This CDR3 region has 12 residues. Germline-derived CDR1 and CDR2 are SQVTM and ANQGSEA.

This clonotype was recorded many times. The DNA for the CDR3 is TGTGCCAGCAGTTTAATAGAAGGTCAGCCCCAGCATTTT. Protein sequence: CASSLIEGQPQHF. The J gene is TRBJ1-5, the V gene TRBV12-3 or TRBV12-4; D gene ambiguous. With 2 bases removed from V and 6 bases from J, the gap between germline ends came to 8 bases. The CDR3 has 13 amino acids.

The V and J genes are TRBV29-1 and TRBJ2-2; no firm D call. CDR3 length equals 13 residues. CDR1 is SQVTM and CDR2 is ANQGSEA in the germline V gene. Trimming removed 1 base from V and 4 bases from J, with 7 bases in between. DNA for the CDR3: TGCAGCGTTGAAGTCGCCCCCACCGGGGAGCTGTTTTTT. This encodes CSVEVAPTGELFF.

This clonotype was counted ten times or more. CDR3 in amino acids: CASSLEGAVSGELFF. CDR3 nucleotide sequence: TGTGCCAGCAGCTTAGAGGGTGCAGTAAGCGGGGAGCTGTTTTTT. The chain carries TRBV11-3 and TRBJ2-2; D is undetermined. The CDR3 consists of 15 residues. Trimming stripped 0 bases from V and 7 bases from J, with 12 bases between. Germline V gives CDR1 SGHNT, CDR2 YENEEA.

This chain links TRBV5-1 with TRBJ2-2, with 9 bases matching TRBD1. Germline trimming cut 0 bases from V and 6 bases from J; bases unmatched to any gene: 3. The length of the CDR3 is 15 residues. Looked up from germline, CDR1 is SGHRS and CDR2 is YFSETQ. The CDR3 DNA is TGCGCCAGCAGCTTGGCACAGGGGGCGTCCGGGGAGCTGTTTTTT. Protein: CASSLAQGASGELFF.

This clonotype occurred a few times. The V gene is TRBV7-9, the J gene TRBJ1-1; D is ambiguous. V was clipped by 3 bases and J by 0 bases, with 5 bases between them. This CDR3 has 13 residues. Germline V gives CDR1 SEHNR, CDR2 FQNEAQ (reference sequence). The CDR3 sequence is CASSLALNTEAFF. The CDR3 DNA sequence: TGTGCCAGCAGCTTGGCCTTGAACACTGAAGCTTTCTTT.

V gene TRBV18 combines with J gene TRBJ2-2; D not certain. Germline CDR1 is KGHSH and CDR2 is LQKENI. The CDR3 spans 14 residues. Trimming stripped 1 base from V and 1 base from J, with 4 bases between. The CDR3 sequence: CASSPQQNTGELFF. In nucleotides, the CDR3 is TGTGCCAGCTCACCACAACAGAACACCGGGGAGCTGTTTTTT.

The rearrangement links TRBV7-9 to TRBJ1-2; 9 bases match TRBD1. The CDR3 length is 13 residues. From germline, CDR1 is SEHNR and CDR2 FQNEAQ (reference sequence). The V and J ends lost 6 bases and 8 bases, in that order; junction bases with no gene match: 7. CDR3 amino acids: CASSFTGGAGYTF. CDR3 nucleotides: TGTGCCAGCAGTTTCACAGGGGGCGCAGGCTACACCTTC. The whole variable domain, filled in from reference TRBV7-9 and TRBJ1-2, reads DTGVSQNPRHKITKRGQNVTFRCDPISEHNRLYWYRQTLGQGPEFLTYFQNEAQLEKSRLLSDRFSAERPKGSFSTLEIQRTEQGDSAMYLCASSFTGGAGYTFGSGTRLTVV.

In this sample, this clonotype turned up many times. This chain joins TRBV12-3 or TRBV12-4 and TRBJ1-3; D possibly corresponds to TRBD1 (6 bases). Trimming shortened V by 1 base and J by 6 bases, and 10 bases separated the two germline ends. The CDR3 has 14 residues. CDR3 sequence (DNA): TGTGCCAGCAGTTTAGAGGGGGGAGCAAACACCATATATTTT. It specifies CASSLEGGANTIYF.

In this sample, this clonotype turned up a few times. The CDR3 DNA reads as TGTGCCAGCAGCGTCGGGACTAGTCTAGATTCCTACAATGAGCAGTTCTTC. Encoded protein: CASSVGTSLDSYNEQFF. The gene calls are TRBV9 and TRBJ2-1; 8 positions agree with TRBD2. The CDR3 length is 17 residues. Germline trimming cut 2 bases from V and 1 base from J; bases unmatched to any gene: 8. Germline-derived CDR1 and CDR2 are SGDLS and YYNGEE.

The chain carries TRBV28 and TRBJ1-1; TRBD1 is a possible D gene (5 bases). Trimming removed 2 bases at V and 4 bases at J, with 5 bases between. The CDR3 contains 12 residues. Germline V CDR1 and CDR2: MDHEN, SYDVKM. The CDR3, as DNA: TGTGCCAGCAGTTTACAGGGCACTGAAGCTTTCTTT. This codes for CASSLQGTEAFF.

The chain joins TRBV28 to TRBJ1-2, with D perhaps TRBD1 (5 bases). This CDR3 comprises 13 residues. CDR1 and CDR2 from the germline V gene are MDHEN and SYDVKM. V shed 2 bases and J shed 5 bases, with 9 bases lying between them. The CDR3 nucleotides read TGTGCCAGCAGTTTACCACAGGATTATGGCTACACCTTC. It yields the protein CASSLPQDYGYTF.

CDR3 bases: TGTGCCAGCAGCCGGGACCCCTCGAGGTACAATGAGCAGTTCTTC. Translation: CASSRDPSRYNEQFF. J is TRBJ2-1 and V is TRBV5-5; D may be TRBD1 or TRBD2 (5 bases each). Between the trimmed V and J ends, which lost 4 bases and 4 bases, there was a span of 15 bases. This CDR3 is 15 amino acids long. Germline CDR1 and CDR2: SGHKS and YYEKEE (reference sequence). Looking up the rest from reference TRBV5-5 and TRBJ2-1 gives the full variable domain: DAGVTQSPTHLIKTRGQQVTLRCSPISGHKSVSWYQQVLGQGPQFIFQYYEKEERGRGNFPDRFSARQFPNYSSELNVNALLLGDSALYLCASSRDPSRYNEQFFGPGTRLTVL.

This clonotype has ten or more counts. The gene calls are TRBV11-2 and TRBJ1-1; D is perhaps TRBD1 (5 bases). The CDR3 consists of 17 residues. CDR1 is SGHAT and CDR2 is FQNNGV in the germline V gene. Trimming cost V 1 base and J 0 bases, with 15 bases left between them. CDR3 DNA: TGTGCCAGCAGCTTAGGGGGCTACGGGGCCATGAACACTGAAGCTTTCTTT. It translates to CASSLGGYGAMNTEAFF.

The table lists this clonotype with many counts. J is TRBJ2-1 and V is TRBV20-1; TRBD2 matches at 11 bases. The junction had 4 bases not matched to a gene; V was cut back by 3 bases and J by 3 bases. The CDR3 contains 15 residues. Germline V gene lookup returns CDR1 DFQATT and CDR2 SNEGSKA (reference sequence). In DNA, the CDR3 is TGCAGTGCTAGTTCCGGGACTAGCGGCTACAATGAGCAGTTCTTC. Translation: CSASSGTSGYNEQFF.

V is TRBV19 and J is TRBJ1-1, with D perhaps matching TRBD1 (6 bases). V dropped 7 bases and J dropped 3 bases, with 18 bases sitting between them. CDR3 size: 15 residues. CDR1 and CDR2 (germline): LNHDA, SQIVND (reference sequence). CDR3 bases: TGTGCCAGTAAATACAGGGTAGGTTTGGACACTGAAGCTTTCTTT. Protein: CASKYRVGLDTEAFF.

This clonotype was counted many times. The V call is TRBV7-6, the J call TRBJ2-3, with TRBD1 matching over 9 bases. V was clipped by 4 bases and J by 7 bases; unmatched bases: 12. Germline-derived CDR1 and CDR2 are SGHVS and FNYEAQ. CDR3 length equals 16 residues. The CDR3 spells CASSSSGGQGVNTQYF. The CDR3 DNA follows: TGTGCCAGCAGCTCTTCGGGGGGACAGGGTGTGAATACGCAGTATTTT. The full variable domain, rest sourced from reference TRBV7-6 and TRBJ2-3, is GAGVSQSPRYKVTKRGQDVALRCDPISGHVSLYWYRQALGQGPEFLTYFNYEAQQDKSGLPNDRFSAERPEGSISTLTIQRTEQRDSAMYRCASSSSGGQGVNTQYFGPGTRLTVL.

The V and J genes are TRBV7-7 and TRBJ2-5, with 8 bases identical to TRBD1. The CDR3 totals 16 residues. Germline V gene lookup returns CDR1 SSHAT and CDR2 FNYEAQ (reference sequence). J was trimmed by 5 bases and V by 5 bases; bases with no gene match: 13. The CDR3 DNA reads TGTGCCAGCAGCCCACGGACAGGGTGGGGTTACGAGACCCAGTACTTC. Protein product: CASSPRTGWGYETQYF.

The V and J genes are TRBV25-1 and TRBJ1-2, with TRBD1 matching 8 bases. Unmatched junction bases numbered 10, after V lost 4 bases and J lost 6 bases. The length of the CDR3 is 15 residues. Germline V gives CDR1 MGHDK, CDR2 SYGVNS. The CDR3 protein is CASSVWGAGGDGYTF. In nucleotides, the CDR3 is TGTGCCAGCAGTGTTTGGGGGGCAGGGGGCGATGGCTACACCTTC.

This clonotype was picked up many times. V gene TRBV28 combines with J gene TRBJ2-5; D not resolved. CDR1 MDHEN and CDR2 SYDVKM come from the germline V gene. The CDR3 sequence is 14 residues long. The germline V and J ends were trimmed by 5 bases and 5 bases, with 15 bases remaining between them. CDR3 nucleotide sequence: TGTGCCAGCAGTCTCCCCCACAGCACGGAGACCCAGTACTTC. It translates to CASSLPHSTETQYF.